The T cell receptor (beta chain) under discussion was sequenced for a study of cytomegalovirus exposure and HLA in healthy donors. Looking at the study overall: The same platform as the approximately 730 first-cohort repertoires was used for the 130 or so validation repertoires, a later analysis reported.

TCRdb keeps only in-frame clones here, not all; method: immunoSEQ multiplex PCR. The data show hundreds of thousands of clones, with around 86% seen just once and roughly 0.75% held by the top ten. General study results and limits: Published work reported that the classifier diagnosed cytomegalovirus status with high specificity and sensitivity.

This clone appeared once. The antigen is undetermined. The CDR3 sequence is 20 residues long. Germline V CDR1 and CDR2: MDHEN, SYDVKM. V shed 0 bases and J shed 3 bases, with 27 bases lying between them. Material for sequencing was PBMCs. This clonotype was sampled from a woman aged 18-29 years in good health and CMV-seronegative. The chain joins TRBV28 to TRBJ2-7; a weak D match, TRBD1 (6 bases). CDR3 in amino acids: CASSLCWADDRLAECYEQYF. The CDR3 nucleotides read TGTGCCAGCAGTTTATGCTGGGCCGACGACAGGTTGGCCGAATGCTACGAGCAGTACTTC. The entire variable domain, with the rest obtained from reference TRBV28 and TRBJ2-7, is as follows: DVKVTQSSRYLVKRTGEKVFLECVQDMDHENMFWYRQDPGLGLRLIYFSYDVKMKEKGDIPEGYSVSREKKERFSLILESASTNQTSMYLCASSLCWADDRLAECYEQYFGPGTRLTVT.